The 27 T cell receptor beta chains presented below share a single source sample, sequenced in a study of cytomegalovirus exposure and HLA in healthy donors. PCR employed 60 Vbeta and 13 Jbeta primers. Clones were read by immunoSEQ multiplex PCR, and TCRdb kept only the in-frame ones, dropping some. This sample's table has some 130,000 clones. The sample taken for sequencing was PBMCs. The receptor set was obtained from a woman aged 40 to 50 in good health and CMV-seropositive.

The chain uses TRBV4-1 and TRBJ2-3; D is possibly TRBD1 (6 bases). From germline, CDR1 is MGHRA and CDR2 YSYEKL. The length of the CDR3 is 15 residues. V lost 1 base, J lost 5 bases, and 13 bases lay in between. The CDR3 DNA follows: TGCGCCAGCAGCCAAGTATGGGACACCCAAGATACGCAGTATTTT. Encoded protein: CASSQVWDTQDTQYF.

V is TRBV9 and J is TRBJ2-1, with a weak D call TRBD1 (6 bases). The V gene's germline CDR1 is SGDLS and CDR2 YYNGEE. V was clipped by 1 base and J by 8 bases, with 16 bases between them. CDR3 size: 15 residues. Here the CDR3 reads CASSVRTGSIDEQFF. In DNA form, the CDR3 reads TGTGCCAGCAGCGTACGAACAGGGTCTATCGATGAGCAGTTCTTC.

The chain recombines TRBV30 with TRBJ1-1; possible D gene TRBD1, 5 bases. The V gene lost 5 bases and the J gene lost 0 bases, with 16 bases spanning the gap. This CDR3 comprises 15 residues. Germline V gene data show CDR1 as GTSNPN and CDR2 as SVGIG (reference sequence). This CDR3 is CAWGYAAGLNTEAFF. CDR3 DNA: TGTGCCTGGGGCTACGCGGCAGGGTTGAACACTGAAGCTTTCTTT.

The chain links TRBV5-1 to TRBJ2-1, with 10 bases lining up with TRBD1. CDR3 size: 14 residues. From germline, CDR1 is SGHRS and CDR2 YFSETQ. With 7 bases clipped from V and 7 bases from J, the junction kept 8 bases outside the gene matches. The CDR3 DNA reads TGCGCCAGCGTCAGGACAGGGGGATCGAATGAGCAGTTCTTC. Translation: CASVRTGGSNEQFF.

The chain combines TRBV19 with TRBJ2-3, with TRBD1 matching 11 bases. CDR1 and CDR2 (germline): LNHDA, SQIVND (reference sequence). This CDR3 spans 15 amino acids. Trimming removed 5 bases from V and 5 bases from J; junction bases left unmatched: 6. The CDR3 coding sequence is TGTGCCAGTAGTCCGAGGACAGGGGGCTTAGATACGCAGTATTTT. Translating it yields CASSPRTGGLDTQYF.

This chain connects TRBV5-1 to TRBJ2-5; D is ambiguous. Germline values: CDR1 SGHRS, CDR2 YFSETQ. The CDR3 extends over 13 amino acids. V shed 4 bases and J shed 5 bases, with 12 bases lying between them. This chain's CDR3 is CASSLGRSETQYF. The DNA for the CDR3 is TGCGCCAGCAGCCTGGGCAGGTCGGAGACCCAGTACTTC. Complete variable domain (other parts from reference TRBV5-1 and TRBJ2-5): KAGVTQTPRYLIKTRGQQVTLSCSPISGHRSVSWYQQTPGQGLQFLFEYFSETQRNKGNFPGRFSGRQFSNSRSEMNVSTLELGDSALYLCASSLGRSETQYFGPGTRLLVL.

A note on this clone: This sample also contains other DNA sequences that code for the same CDR3. The CDR3 loop is CASSLGLAGVYEQYF. The DNA for the CDR3 is TGCGCCAGCAGCCTGGGCCTAGCGGGAGTGTACGAGCAGTACTTC. This chain joins TRBV5-1 and TRBJ2-7; 10 positions agree with TRBD2. Germline loops: CDR1 SGHRS, CDR2 YFSETQ. CDR3 length: 15 residues. V gave up 4 bases and J gave up 4 bases; unmatched junction bases: 8.

The chain recombines TRBV6-6 with TRBJ2-7; the D gene is possibly TRBD2 (6 bases). Germline V gives CDR1 MNHNY, CDR2 SVGAGI (reference sequence). CDR3 length: 14 residues. V was cut by 0 bases and J by 3 bases, with 9 bases left in between. This CDR3 reads CASSYSSGYYEQYF. The CDR3, as DNA: TGTGCCAGCAGTTACTCGAGCGGGTACTACGAGCAGTACTTC.

This rearrangement joins TRBV19 to TRBJ2-3; 9 bases are a match to TRBD2. The ends lost 3 bases at V and 5 bases at J; junction bases unmatched: 6. This CDR3 region has 15 residues. Germline V gene lookup returns CDR1 LNHDA and CDR2 SQIVND (reference sequence). CDR3 nucleotides: TGTGCCAGTAGTATCTGGCGGGAGGGTGGAGATACGCAGTATTTT. It specifies CASSIWREGGDTQYF.

The chain employs TRBV6-1 and TRBJ1-3, with D tentatively TRBD1 (6 bases). Germline CDR1 MNHNS, CDR2 SASEGT. V was trimmed by 1 base and J by 8 bases, leaving 12 bases between them. The CDR3 has 14 residues. The CDR3 loop is CASSEGGHRDTIYF. DNA of the CDR3: TGTGCCAGCAGTGAAGGCGGACACAGGGACACCATATATTTT.

The rearrangement uses TRBV7-9 and TRBJ1-4, with D unclear. The CDR3 contains 14 residues. Trimming cost V 2 bases and J 4 bases, with 8 bases left between them. Germline lookup yields CDR1 SEHNR and CDR2 FQNEAQ (reference sequence). The CDR3 region has the DNA TGTGCCAGCAGCTTAAGTGGCAATAATGAAAAACTGTTTTTT. Translating gives CASSLSGNNEKLFF.

The rearrangement links TRBV29-1 to TRBJ2-3, with D possibly being TRBD2 (5 bases). The CDR3 runs 17 residues. Germline V gene lookup returns CDR1 SQVTM and CDR2 ANQGSEA. Here the CDR3 DNA reads TGCGGCGCCAGAGGGCATTTTGGCCGACCGGGGACAGATACGCAGTATTTT. As protein: CGARGHFGRPGTDTQYF.

The chain combines TRBV15 with TRBJ1-2; no reliable D call. The CDR3 runs to 15 residues. With 0 bases removed from V and 2 bases from J, the gap between germline ends came to 10 bases. Per the germline V gene, CDR1 is LNHNV and CDR2 is YYDKDF (reference sequence). As DNA, the CDR3 is TGTGCCACCAGCAGAGATCGGGGATACAACTATGGCTACACCTTC. This sequence encodes CATSRDRGYNYGYTF.

The chain uses TRBV7-9 and TRBJ2-5; TRBD2 might be the D (7 bases). This CDR3 contains 17 residues. Trimming cost V 2 bases and J 1 base, with 17 bases left between them. Germline V gene sequence: CDR1 SEHNR, CDR2 FQNEAQ (reference sequence). CDR3: CASSLWEGGGLQETQYF. The CDR3 region has the DNA TGTGCCAGCAGCTTATGGGAGGGAGGGGGGCTCCAAGAGACCCAGTACTTC.

The chain recombines TRBV5-4 with TRBJ1-4; D uncertain. CDR1 and CDR2 from the germline V gene are SGHNT and YYREEE (reference sequence). The germline V and J ends were trimmed by 3 bases and 0 bases, with 9 bases remaining between them. The CDR3 is made up of 15 amino acids. Here the CDR3 reads CASSSTPATNEKLFF. The DNA for the CDR3 is TGTGCCAGCAGCTCAACACCTGCAACTAATGAAAAACTGTTTTTT.

The rearrangement uses TRBV5-1 and TRBJ2-1; 8 positions agree with TRBD1. V gave up 0 bases and J gave up 5 bases; unmatched junction bases: 4. The germline V gene has CDR1 SGHRS and CDR2 YFSETQ. CDR3 length equals 15 residues. CDR3 DNA sequence: TGCGCCAGCAGCTTGGTCCAGGGGGCTAACAATGAGCAGTTCTTC. It specifies CASSLVQGANNEQFF.

This chain uses TRBV7-9 with TRBJ1-1, with 7 bases that match TRBD1. CDR3 length: 15 amino acids. The J segment lost 3 bases and the V segment lost 5 bases, leaving 9 bases of the junction unmatched. Germline V gene sequence: CDR1 SEHNR, CDR2 FQNEAQ (reference sequence). The CDR3, as DNA: TGTGCCAGCAGCGGTTTGGACAGGTCCTACACTGAAGCTTTCTTT. Translating it yields CASSGLDRSYTEAFF.

The chain links TRBV5-4 to TRBJ1-1; D call uncertain. Germline V CDR1 and CDR2: SGHNT, YYREEE (reference sequence). The length of the CDR3 is 14 residues. V was trimmed by 2 bases and J by 0 bases, leaving 8 bases between them. CDR3 bases: TGTGCCAGCAGCTTCTCTGTAGTGAACACTGAAGCTTTCTTT. Its protein is CASSFSVVNTEAFF.

The chain has TRBV7-9 and TRBJ2-1; no firm D call. V was clipped by 8 bases and J by 6 bases, with 8 bases between them. CDR1 is SEHNR, CDR2 FQNEAQ, per germline (reference sequence). This CDR3 region has 11 residues. CDR3 amino acids: CASQALNEQFF. The DNA of the CDR3 is TGTGCCAGCCAGGCTCTCAATGAGCAGTTCTTC.

The rearrangement uses TRBV13 and TRBJ2-2, with 8 bases aligning to TRBD1. The germline V gene encodes CDR1 PRHDT and CDR2 FYEKMQ (reference sequence). CDR3 length: 15 residues. Trimming cost V 3 bases and J 4 bases; bases outside gene matches: 4. This chain's CDR3 is CASSFQGAVTGELFF. In nucleotides, the CDR3 is TGTGCCAGCAGCTTTCAGGGGGCGGTCACCGGGGAGCTGTTTTTT.

The genes are TRBV9 and TRBJ2-7; 9 positions agree with TRBD1. With 0 bases clipped from V and 3 bases from J, the junction kept 7 bases outside the gene matches. CDR3 length equals 16 residues. Germline-derived CDR1 and CDR2 are SGDLS and YYNGEE. The CDR3: CASSVGDRGANYEQYF. In DNA form, the CDR3 reads TGTGCCAGCAGCGTAGGAGACAGGGGGGCCAACTACGAGCAGTACTTC.

The V gene is TRBV5-1, the J gene TRBJ1-1; D is unresolved. The germline V gene encodes CDR1 SGHRS and CDR2 YFSETQ. The germline V and J ends were trimmed by 0 bases and 4 bases, with 13 bases remaining between them. The CDR3 has 15 residues. The CDR3 coding sequence is TGCGCCAGCAGCTTGGAGCGGCCAGCTAGCACTGAAGCTTTCTTT. Translating it yields CASSLERPASTEAFF.

This rearrangement joins TRBV19 to TRBJ1-5, with D unresolved. This CDR3 has 16 residues. V lost 3 bases, J lost 2 bases, and 14 bases lay in between. Germline V lookup: CDR1 LNHDA, CDR2 SQIVND (reference sequence). CDR3 amino acids: CASSIPGEGGNQPQHF. DNA of the CDR3: TGTGCCAGTAGTATCCCCGGGGAGGGAGGCAATCAGCCCCAGCATTTT.

The rearrangement links TRBV28 to TRBJ2-2, with 7 bases identical to TRBD1. CDR1 MDHEN and CDR2 SYDVKM come from the germline V gene. The CDR3 has 17 residues. V shed 3 bases and J 0 bases; nucleotides not matched to a gene: 7. CDR3: CASSLRRQGANTGELFF. DNA of the CDR3: TGTGCCAGCAGTTTGAGGAGACAGGGTGCGAACACCGGGGAGCTGTTTTTT. Looking up the rest from reference TRBV28 and TRBJ2-2 gives the full variable domain: DVKVTQSSRYLVKRTGEKVFLECVQDMDHENMFWYRQDPGLGLRLIYFSYDVKMKEKGDIPEGYSVSREKKERFSLILESASTNQTSMYLCASSLRRQGANTGELFFGEGSRLTVL.

The genes are TRBV25-1 and TRBJ2-2; 12 nucleotides align to TRBD2. The CDR3 contains 18 residues. The germline gives CDR1 MGHDK, CDR2 SYGVNS. J was trimmed by 7 bases and V by 4 bases; bases with no gene match: 13. CDR3 loop: CASSAWTSGNPNGGELFF. The CDR3 nucleotides read TGTGCCAGCAGTGCTTGGACTAGCGGGAATCCCAACGGCGGGGAGCTGTTTTTT.

The chain recombines TRBV4-3 with TRBJ2-1; TRBD1 agrees at 10 bases. This CDR3 region has 15 residues. The germline V gene encodes CDR1 LGHNA and CDR2 YSLEER. J gave up 6 bases and V 0 bases, and 2 bases lay outside the gene matches. CDR3 nucleotide sequence: TGCGCCAGCAGCCAAGAATGGACAGGGGGCAATGAGCAGTTCTTC. Amino acids: CASSQEWTGGNEQFF.

This chain joins TRBV28 and TRBJ2-2; no clear D. The CDR3 runs 15 residues. CDR1 and CDR2 (germline): MDHEN, SYDVKM. The V and J ends lost 3 bases and 1 base respectively, with 9 bases between them. In DNA form, the CDR3 reads TGTGCCAGCAGTTTTCCGTATCGGAACACCGGGGAGCTGTTTTTT. It encodes CASSFPYRNTGELFF.